Described below is a single T cell receptor (beta chain) sequence and its context. Its specificity is unknown. Time point described: pre-sensitization, week 0. Stated treatment: therapeutic diphenylcyclopropenone sensitization with weekly scalp DPC. Sequencing started from total RNA isolated from unfractionated whole blood. This sample is drawn from a study of human T cells and chemical hapten exposure. Looking at the study overall: Each patient's scalp received weekly diphenylcyclopropenone throughout the approximately 25-week study. Study-level points and caveats: Expanded TCR counts at PT1 were positively correlated with the patch test score.

CDR1 SGHAT and CDR2 FQNNGV come from the germline V gene. Trimming stripped 5 bases from V and 7 bases from J, with 11 bases between. The CDR3 length is 12 residues. TCRdb independently ran MiXCR on the RACE reads; one entry per CDR3 protein. This table holds a few hundred thousand distinct CDR3 sequences, just under 8% found once. V usage is TRBV11-2 and J usage is TRBJ1-1, with a tentative D call TRBD1 (5 bases). The origin of this receptor is a man aged 18 to 29 with alopecia areata. Some clones in this sample may be carry-over from other donors' samples. Sequences were derived from whole blood, sampled in connection with sensitization to the hapten diphenylcyclopropenone (DPC). In nucleotides, the CDR3 is TGTGCCAGCAGCCGGGCAGGGTTTGAAGCTTTCTTT. Encoded protein: CASSRAGFEAFF.